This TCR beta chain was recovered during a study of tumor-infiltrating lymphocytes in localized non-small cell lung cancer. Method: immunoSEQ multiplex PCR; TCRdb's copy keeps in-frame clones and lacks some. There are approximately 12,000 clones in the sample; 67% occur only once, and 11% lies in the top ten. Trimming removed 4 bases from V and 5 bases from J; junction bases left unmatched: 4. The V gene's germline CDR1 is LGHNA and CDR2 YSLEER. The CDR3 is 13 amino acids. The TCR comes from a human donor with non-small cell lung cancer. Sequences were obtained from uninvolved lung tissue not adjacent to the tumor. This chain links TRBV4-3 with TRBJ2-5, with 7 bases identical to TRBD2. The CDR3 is CASSPGAGETQYF. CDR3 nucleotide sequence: TGCGCCAGCAGCCCGGGAGCGGGGGAGACCCAGTACTTC.